This record concerns one TCR beta chain sequence. Its antigen is not known. CDR1 and CDR2 (germline): MNHEY, SMNVEV (reference sequence). The CDR3 covers 17 residues. Trimming took 3 bases from V and 4 from J, leaving 21 bases between them. Sequencing was performed with immunoSEQ multiplex PCR; in TCRdb, only in-frame clones are kept and a portion is missing. The sample yields about 73,000 clones, roughly 90% seen once. The data are from a study of graft-versus-host responses after intestinal transplantation. The sample here was unstimulated CD8+ T cells sorted from spleen or lymph node cells, taken before transplant. The sequence was obtained from a human donor who was the organ donor for an intestinal transplant. The V gene is TRBV27, the J gene TRBJ1-2; TRBD1 is a possible D gene (5 bases). The CDR3 nucleotides read TGTGCCAGCAGTTTGGTACTGGGTGGTCAGGGAATCTATGGCTACACCTTC. It yields the protein CASSLVLGGQGIYGYTF.